Below are 21 T cell receptor beta chains sequenced from a single sample in a study of T-cell memory formation after mild COVID-19. TCRdb re-called the 5' RACE reads through MiXCR, storing one row per CDR3 protein. This sample has 310,000 or so distinct CDR3 sequences; about 16% occur once, and the top ten carry roughly a fifth. The sample comprised PBMCs or a T cell subset sorted from them (not recorded which). The source of these receptors is a man younger than 35 who had mild COVID-19 (a few samples of this study predate the infection). Cell type and time point are not known.

This clonotype was seen at least ten times. The genes are TRBV9 and TRBJ1-1; TRBD1 agrees at 9 bases. V shed 7 bases, J shed 11 bases, and the junction held 15 bases outside the gene matches. This CDR3 region has 14 residues. CDR1 and CDR2 (germline): SGDLS, YYNGEE. The CDR3 protein is CASAQTPGQGPAFF. CDR3 coding DNA: TGTGCCAGCGCCCAGACTCCGGGACAGGGACCTGCTTTCTTT.

A few counts support this clonotype. The chain employs TRBV4-1 and TRBJ1-2, with 7 bases aligning to TRBD1. Trimming took 4 bases from V and 4 from J; bases not matched to a gene: 9. This CDR3 region has 15 residues. Germline CDR1 reads MGHRA; CDR2 reads YSYEKL. The CDR3 sequence is CASSPVRGVPYGYTF. As DNA, the CDR3 is TGCGCCAGCAGCCCAGTCAGGGGGGTCCCCTATGGCTACACCTTC.

This clonotype turned up a few times. The chain couples TRBV20-1 to TRBJ2-3; 10 positions match TRBD2. There are 15 residues in the CDR3. The germline CDR1 and CDR2 sequences are DFQATT and SNEGSKA (reference sequence). V was clipped by 1 base and J by 2 bases; unmatched bases: 3. CDR3 in DNA: TGCAGTGCTAGAGTAGCGGGGGGACCCACAGATACGCAGTATTTT. Its protein is CSARVAGGPTDTQYF.

The genes are TRBV7-2 and TRBJ1-6; 8 nucleotides align to TRBD1. V shed 3 bases, J shed 10 bases, and the junction held 5 bases outside the gene matches. The length of the CDR3 is 14 residues. Per the germline V gene, CDR1 is SGHTA and CDR2 is FQGNSA. CDR3 sequence (DNA): TGTGCCAGCAGCTTTACAGGGGGGGAGTCACCCCTCCACTTT. Its protein product is CASSFTGGESPLHF.

This chain connects TRBV6-5 to TRBJ1-1, with TRBD1 matching 8 bases. The germline CDR1 and CDR2 sequences are MNHEY and SVGAGI. The trim removed 6 bases at V and 5 bases at J, leaving 8 bases unmatched. CDR3 length: 14 amino acids. Here the CDR3 DNA reads TGTGCCAGCAGCCGGACAGGGAAGAGTACTGAAGCTTTCTTT. It encodes CASSRTGKSTEAFF.

The V and J genes are TRBV11-2 and TRBJ2-1; D may be TRBD2 (6 bases). The germline CDR1 and CDR2 sequences are SGHAT and FQNNGV. With 4 bases removed from V and 9 bases from J, the gap between germline ends came to 10 bases. This CDR3 spans 12 amino acids. This CDR3 reads CASSSFSGEQFF. CDR3 nucleotide sequence: TGTGCCAGCAGCTCGTTTAGCGGTGAGCAGTTCTTC.

This chain connects TRBV5-1 to TRBJ2-3; 8 bases align to TRBD2. The trim removed 4 bases at V and 4 bases at J, leaving 8 bases unmatched. The V gene's germline CDR1 is SGHRS and CDR2 YFSETQ. The CDR3 is 15 residues long. CDR3 coding DNA: TGCGCCAGCAGCGTTACACGGGAGGGGGCAGATACGCAGTATTTT. This codes for CASSVTREGADTQYF.

This clonotype occurred many times. This rearrangement joins TRBV5-1 to TRBJ2-1, with 8 nucleotides matching TRBD1. This CDR3 has 15 amino acids. The J segment lost 2 bases and the V segment lost 5 bases, leaving 6 bases of the junction unmatched. Germline V CDR1 and CDR2: SGHRS, YFSETQ. The CDR3 DNA is TGCGCCAGCAGTCAGGGGGCCCTAACCTACAATGAGCAGTTCTTC. Its protein is CASSQGALTYNEQFF.

V is TRBV6-1 and J is TRBJ1-1, with 7 bases fitting TRBD1. The trim removed 10 bases at V and 3 bases at J, leaving 5 bases unmatched. CDR1 and CDR2 (germline): MNHNS, SASEGT. The CDR3 loop spans 12 amino acids. CDR3 DNA sequence: TGTGCCACTTACAGGGGTGACACTGAAGCTTTCTTT. Amino acid sequence: CATYRGDTEAFF.

This clonotype was seen more than once but under ten times. The J gene is TRBJ1-1, the V gene TRBV29-1, with D possibly TRBD1 on 5 matching bases. The CDR3 runs to 13 residues. V was clipped by 6 bases and J by 6 bases, with 17 bases between them. Germline lookup yields CDR1 SQVTM and CDR2 ANQGSEA. The CDR3 reads CSVALQVKAEAFF. CDR3 bases: TGCAGCGTAGCCTTACAGGTTAAGGCTGAAGCTTTCTTT.

CDR3 nucleotide sequence: TGTGCCAGCAGTGACTCTGAGAATGAGCAGTTCTTC. It encodes CASSDSENEQFF. V usage is TRBV6-4 and J usage is TRBJ2-1; no clear D gene. CDR1 and CDR2 from the germline V gene are MRHNA and SNTAGT. The V and J ends lost 0 bases and 7 bases respectively, with 4 bases between them. This CDR3 has 12 amino acids.

This clonotype turned up a few times. This chain uses TRBV4-1 with TRBJ1-6; 8 bases are shared with TRBD1. The length of the CDR3 is 16 residues. Trimming removed 6 bases from V and 7 bases from J; junction bases left unmatched: 11. Germline loops: CDR1 MGHRA, CDR2 YSYEKL. CDR3 DNA: TGCGCCAGCAGACAGACAGGGGCCGCGGCCAATTCACCCCTCCACTTT. It codes for CASRQTGAAANSPLHF.

The gene calls are TRBV2 and TRBJ1-4; 8 bases map to TRBD1. This CDR3 contains 15 residues. Germline CDR1 reads SNHLY; CDR2 reads FYNNEI. Trimming cost V 6 bases and J 0 bases; bases outside gene matches: 3. The CDR3 is CASSGQGTTNEKLFF. CDR3 nucleotide sequence: TGTGCCAGCAGCGGACAGGGTACAACTAATGAAAAACTGTTTTTT.

There are a few counts of this clonotype. The rearrangement links TRBV20-1 to TRBJ2-1; 10 nucleotides agree with TRBD2. Germline V gene lookup returns CDR1 DFQATT and CDR2 SNEGSKA (reference sequence). The CDR3 is 14 amino acids. J was trimmed by 6 bases and V by 5 bases; bases with no gene match: 7. CDR3 region: CSAPTSGVSNEQFF. The CDR3 nucleotides are TGCAGTGCTCCCACTAGCGGGGTCTCCAATGAGCAGTTCTTC.

This chain links TRBV3-1 with TRBJ2-3; D is ambiguous. Germline V gives CDR1 LGHDT, CDR2 YNNKEL (reference sequence). V was shortened by 2 bases and J by 4 bases, with 10 bases between the two germline ends. CDR3 length: 14 residues. In DNA, the CDR3 is TGTGCCAGCAGCCAAATGGGCTTTCCAGATACGCAGTATTTT. This translates into CASSQMGFPDTQYF.

This rearrangement joins TRBV5-1 to TRBJ1-1; TRBD1 agrees at 8 bases. CDR3 length: 14 amino acids. The V gene end was trimmed by 4 bases and the J gene end by 4 bases; junction bases not matched to a gene: 6. CDR1 is SGHRS and CDR2 is YFSETQ in the germline V gene. CDR3 residues: CASSQQGDGTEAFF. For the CDR3, the DNA is TGCGCCAGCAGCCAACAGGGGGACGGCACTGAAGCTTTCTTT.

The chain has TRBV6-5 and TRBJ2-7; the match to TRBD1 covers 11 bases. CDR3 length equals 17 residues. Germline V lookup: CDR1 MNHEY, CDR2 SVGAGI. Losses at the gene ends were 1 base for V and 0 bases for J; bases not matched to a gene: 5. The CDR3 here is CASSYWDRGFGSYEQYF. The CDR3 coding sequence is TGTGCCAGCAGTTACTGGGACAGGGGGTTTGGCTCCTACGAGCAGTACTTC.

V usage is TRBV24-1 and J usage is TRBJ1-2; TRBD1 agrees at 7 bases. The CDR3 contains 14 residues. Germline V gene sequence: CDR1 KGHDR, CDR2 SFDVKD. The J segment lost 4 bases and the V segment lost 4 bases, leaving 5 bases of the junction unmatched. The DNA for the CDR3 is TGTGCCACCAGTGACCCGACAGGGATCTATGGCTACACCTTC. This codes for CATSDPTGIYGYTF.

The chain couples TRBV5-5 to TRBJ2-1, with D perhaps TRBD2 (5 bases). The germline V and J ends were trimmed by 2 bases and 5 bases, with 17 bases remaining between them. The CDR3 extends over 16 amino acids. In germline, CDR1 is SGHKS, CDR2 YYEKEE (reference sequence). As DNA, the CDR3 is TGTGCCAGCAGCTTTCTTCCCGGGCGGGTAAACAATGAGCAGTTCTTC. Protein: CASSFLPGRVNNEQFF.

The chain has TRBV7-2 and TRBJ2-5, with TRBD2 matching over 9 bases. V trimming: 8 bases; J trimming: 5 bases; junction bases outside the gene matches: 9. The germline V gene has CDR1 SGHTA and CDR2 FQGNSA. The CDR3 covers 14 residues. This CDR3 is CASGIVAGGETQYF. CDR3 sequence (DNA): TGTGCCAGCGGCATCGTCGCGGGGGGGGAGACCCAGTACTTC.

This clonotype has a count of ten or more. Here the CDR3 DNA reads TGCGCCAGCAGCCAAGAGGGTGCACCTAGCACAGATACGCAGTATTTT. The encoded protein is CASSQEGAPSTDTQYF. V gene TRBV4-1 combines with J gene TRBJ2-3; no firm D call. The CDR3 is 16 residues long. The V and J ends lost 0 bases and 0 bases respectively, with 10 bases between them. Germline V gene sequence: CDR1 MGHRA, CDR2 YSYEKL.